Shown below are 27 T cell receptor beta chains from a single sample sequenced in a study of T cell responses to AZD1222 COVID-19 vaccine. Sequenced by immunoSEQ multiplex PCR; TCRdb stores in-frame clones only, minus some. Its table lists around 150,000 clones. Sequenced material: peripheral blood. The receptors stem from an adult in good health.

This rearrangement joins TRBV27 to TRBJ1-5; perhaps TRBD1 as D (5 bases). The CDR3 sequence is 15 residues long. V lost 2 bases and J 2 bases, leaving 10 bases between the germline ends. Germline V lookup: CDR1 MNHEY, CDR2 SMNVEV (reference sequence). The CDR3 nucleotides are TGTGCCAGCAGTTTACAGGGATGGGGCAATCAGCCCCAGCATTTT. It is translated as CASSLQGWGNQPQHF.

As regards this clone: Its ends do not fully match the called genes, so a read error is possible. The gene calls are TRBV11-3 and TRBJ2-7, with 7 bases that match TRBD1. The CDR3 is 12 amino acids. Per germline, CDR1 SGHNT and CDR2 YENEEA. The DNA for the CDR3 is TGTGCCAGCAGCACGTCAGGGGGTACGAGGACTTTC. Its protein product is CASSTSGGTRTF.

The chain links TRBV27 to TRBJ2-3; possibly TRBD1 or TRBD2 for D (6 bases each). The CDR3 covers 18 residues. Per the germline V gene, CDR1 is MNHEY and CDR2 is SMNVEV (reference sequence). V gave up 5 bases and J gave up 0 bases, with 21 bases separating them. For the CDR3, the DNA is TGTGCCAGCAGTCAAGGGGGGCGCGGGTGGACTAGCACAGATACGCAGTATTTT. Translating gives CASSQGGRGWTSTDTQYF.

The rearrangement links TRBV18 to TRBJ1-6; TRBD1 is a possible D gene (5 bases). V was cut by 2 bases and J by 3 bases, with 8 bases left in between. Germline-derived CDR1 and CDR2 are KGHSH and LQKENI. The CDR3 is 15 amino acids. The CDR3 bases are TGTGCCAGCTCACCAAGCCAGGGCTATAATTCACCCCTCCACTTT. This codes for CASSPSQGYNSPLHF.

The V and J genes are TRBV28 and TRBJ1-2; a possible D gene is TRBD1 (5 bases). V was clipped by 4 bases and J by 2 bases, with 17 bases between them. CDR1 and CDR2 (germline): MDHEN, SYDVKM. This CDR3 contains 16 residues. The CDR3 spells CASSSPSGDGNYGYTF. CDR3 in DNA: TGTGCCAGCAGTTCCCCCTCGGGGGACGGGAACTATGGCTACACCTTC.

The chain couples TRBV6-5 to TRBJ2-7, with D maybe TRBD1 (6 bases). This CDR3 comprises 13 residues. Trimming left V 6 bases short and J 3 bases short, with 12 bases between. From germline, CDR1 is MNHEY and CDR2 SVGAGI. The CDR3 bases are TGTGCCAGCAGAGAGTTGACAGGCTACGAGCAGTACTTC. Its translation: CASRELTGYEQYF.

The V gene is TRBV7-3, the J gene TRBJ2-7; unclear D gene. CDR3 size: 15 residues. Germline assignment: CDR1 SGHTA and CDR2 FQGTGA. Trimming left V 5 bases short and J 2 bases short, with 16 bases between. The DNA of the CDR3 is TGTGCCAGCAGCCCCGGAGCTGGACGGCCCTACGAGCAGTACTTC. Translation gives CASSPGAGRPYEQYF.

The chain employs TRBV9 and TRBJ1-1, with D possibly matching TRBD1 (6 bases). The CDR3 length is 13 residues. Germline CDR1 and CDR2: SGDLS and YYNGEE. V gave up 5 bases and J gave up 4 bases, with 12 bases separating them. CDR3 nucleotide sequence: TGTGCCAGCAGTTTTACAGGGAGCACTGAAGCTTTCTTT. It yields the protein CASSFTGSTEAFF.

The rearrangement uses TRBV3-1 (or the pseudogene TRBV3-2) and TRBJ1-6; D remains unclear. CDR3 length equals 12 residues. Looked up from germline, CDR1 is LGHDT and CDR2 is YNNKEL (reference sequence). Trimming took off 1 base at V and 8 bases at J, with 3 bases between the two ends. The CDR3 DNA is TGTGCCAGCAGCCAAGTCGATTCACCCCTCCACTTT. Translating gives CASSQVDSPLHF.

This chain uses TRBV4-2 with TRBJ1-5, with D unclear. Germline lookup yields CDR1 LGHNA and CDR2 YNFKEQ. The CDR3 covers 15 residues. Trimming took off 3 bases at V and 0 bases at J, with 9 bases between the two ends. In DNA, the CDR3 is TGTGCCAGCAGCCAGGAGCAGGATAGCAATCAGCCCCAGCATTTT. It translates to CASSQEQDSNQPQHF.

The chain recombines TRBV14 with TRBJ1-2, with D perhaps matching TRBD1 (5 bases). The CDR3 is 14 amino acids. Germline assignment: CDR1 SGHDN and CDR2 FVKESK. V was clipped by 4 bases and J by 4 bases, with 13 bases between them. This CDR3 reads CASSRSRGAYGYTF. The CDR3 nucleotides read TGTGCCAGCAGCCGATCAAGGGGCGCCTATGGCTACACCTTC.

The V call is TRBV4-2, the J call TRBJ2-2, with 10 bases aligning to TRBD1. CDR3 length: 21 amino acids. With V trimmed by 1 base and J by 3 bases, 17 bases remained unmatched. Germline V gene lookup returns CDR1 LGHNA and CDR2 YNFKEQ. The CDR3 region has the DNA TGTGCCAGCAGCCAAGTTGGATATTCCGGGACAGGGGTCTCCCACACCGGGGAGCTGTTTTTT. It encodes CASSQVGYSGTGVSHTGELFF.

This rearrangement joins TRBV30 to TRBJ1-2, with D perhaps matching TRBD1 (5 bases). V lost 4 bases to trimming and J lost 4 bases, with 16 bases between them. Germline loops: CDR1 GTSNPN, CDR2 SVGIG (reference sequence). CDR3 size: 14 residues. CDR3 sequence (DNA): TGTGCCTGGATGGGGGGGAAGGCGGTCTATGGCTACACCTTC. This gives the protein CAWMGGKAVYGYTF.

V is TRBV7-2 and J is TRBJ1-2; D is ambiguous. Germline V gene sequence: CDR1 SGHTA, CDR2 FQGNSA. Trimming took 8 bases from V and 2 from J, leaving 15 bases between them. This CDR3 spans 14 amino acids. In DNA form, the CDR3 reads TGTGCCAGCCTCCAAGGCAGAGACAACTATGGCTACACCTTC. This sequence encodes CASLQGRDNYGYTF.

The rearrangement uses TRBV7-6 and TRBJ1-2; 8 bases are shared with TRBD1. This CDR3 region has 15 residues. The germline CDR1 and CDR2 sequences are SGHVS and FNYEAQ. V lost 5 bases, J lost 5 bases, and 10 bases stayed unmatched. The CDR3: CASSPGGQVLYGYTF. CDR3 nucleotides: TGTGCCAGCAGCCCCGGGGGACAGGTACTATATGGCTACACCTTC.

The rearrangement uses TRBV28 and TRBJ1-4, with TRBD1 as a possible D gene (5 bases). This CDR3 contains 14 residues. V was pared by 10 bases and J by 6 bases, with 18 bases between. Germline CDR1 reads MDHEN; CDR2 reads SYDVKM. The DNA of the CDR3 is TGTGCCACGAAACAGGCGCCGGGGGATGAAAAACTGTTTTTT. Translated, it gives CATKQAPGDEKLFF.

The rearrangement links TRBV7-9 to TRBJ2-6; 8 bases are shared with TRBD2. The length of the CDR3 is 18 residues. CDR1 SEHNR and CDR2 FQNEAQ come from the germline V gene (reference sequence). With V trimmed by 2 bases and J by 2 bases, 8 bases remained unmatched. CDR3 loop: CASSLPPGGGPGANVLTF. Here the CDR3 DNA reads TGTGCCAGCAGCTTACCGCCGGGGGGGGGCCCTGGGGCCAACGTCCTGACTTTC.

Comments on this clone: The same CDR3 also results from other DNA sequences found in this sample. The V gene is TRBV30, the J gene TRBJ1-2, with a tentative D call TRBD1 (5 bases). Trimming pared 0 bases from V and 7 bases from J, leaving 6 bases between. CDR1 is GTSNPN and CDR2 is SVGIG in the germline V gene (reference sequence). The length of the CDR3 is 11 residues. The CDR3 protein is CAWSVGGGYTF. The CDR3 coding sequence is TGTGCCTGGAGTGTTGGGGGTGGCTACACCTTC. The full variable domain, in which reference TRBV30 and TRBJ1-2 provide the parts outside the CDR3, is SQTIHQWPATLVQPVGSPLSLECTVEGTSNPNLYWYRQAAGRGLQLLFYSVGIGQISSEVPQNLSASRPQDRQFILSSKKLLLSDSGFYLCAWSVGGGYTFGSGTRLTVV.

This chain joins TRBV29-1 and TRBJ1-4; D is unclear. CDR3 size: 13 residues. CDR1 and CDR2 from the germline V gene are SQVTM and ANQGSEA. Trimming removed 7 bases from V and 2 bases from J, with 11 bases in between. CDR3 loop: CSAGGSTNEKLFF. The CDR3 DNA is TGCAGCGCCGGAGGGAGCACTAATGAAAAACTGTTTTTT.

The CDR3 sequence is CASSMSGFASDQPQHF. DNA of the CDR3: TGTGCCAGCAGCATGTCAGGGTTTGCGTCAGATCAGCCCCAGCATTTT. The chain recombines TRBV9 with TRBJ1-5, with D perhaps TRBD1 (5 bases). This CDR3 has 16 residues. V was pared by 4 bases and J by 5 bases, with 19 bases between. Germline CDR1 is SGDLS and CDR2 is YYNGEE.

The chain couples TRBV30 to TRBJ1-2, with TRBD1 matching 9 bases. Germline trimming cut 3 bases from V and 8 bases from J; bases unmatched to any gene: 13. CDR3 length: 15 residues. Germline V gene lookup returns CDR1 GTSNPN and CDR2 SVGIG (reference sequence). CDR3 residues: CAWSRPGQGKYGYTF. The CDR3 DNA reads as TGTGCCTGGAGCCGACCGGGACAGGGTAAATACGGCTACACCTTC.

The rearrangement uses TRBV30 and TRBJ1-6; the D gene is possibly TRBD1 (5 bases). Looked up from germline, CDR1 is GTSNPN and CDR2 is SVGIG (reference sequence). This CDR3 spans 14 amino acids. Trimming shortened V by 1 base and J by 5 bases, and 9 bases separated the two germline ends. In DNA, the CDR3 is TGTGCCTGGAGTGCTGGACAAGATAATTCACCCCTCCACTTT. It is translated as CAWSAGQDNSPLHF.

The gene calls are TRBV19 and TRBJ2-7, with D unresolved. Germline V gene data show CDR1 as LNHDA and CDR2 as SQIVND (reference sequence). There are 14 residues in the CDR3. V lost 6 bases and J 0 bases, leaving 12 bases between the germline ends. The CDR3 sequence is CASRSDVSSYEQYF. In nucleotides, the CDR3 is TGTGCCAGTAGATCGGACGTAAGCTCCTACGAGCAGTACTTC.

This chain links TRBV28 with TRBJ1-5; D call uncertain. Trimming cost V 1 base and J 4 bases, with 11 bases left between them. Germline V gene data show CDR1 as MDHEN and CDR2 as SYDVKM. The length of the CDR3 is 15 residues. CDR3 sequence (DNA): TGTGCCAGCAGTTTATTAGGACCCTCTAATCAGCCCCAGCATTTT. Translation: CASSLLGPSNQPQHF.

The rearrangement uses TRBV19 and TRBJ2-7; 7 positions agree with TRBD1. The germline V gene encodes CDR1 LNHDA and CDR2 SQIVND (reference sequence). This CDR3 comprises 14 residues. V was pared by 4 bases and J by 1 base, with 4 bases of the junction left unmatched. The CDR3 DNA reads as TGTGCCAGTAGTAAAGTGACAGGGTCCTACGAGCAGTACTTC. It translates to CASSKVTGSYEQYF.

The rearrangement links TRBV7-9 to TRBJ2-7; D remains ambiguous. The CDR3 is made up of 14 amino acids. Germline lookup yields CDR1 SEHNR and CDR2 FQNEAQ (reference sequence). V was clipped by 5 bases and J by 4 bases, with 15 bases between them. CDR3 region: CASSAALTDYEQYF. DNA of the CDR3: TGTGCCAGCAGCGCAGCCCTGACTGATTACGAGCAGTACTTC. The entire variable domain, with the rest obtained from reference TRBV7-9 and TRBJ2-7, is as follows: DTGVSQNPRHKITKRGQNVTFRCDPISEHNRLYWYRQTLGQGPEFLTYFQNEAQLEKSRLLSDRFSAERPKGSFSTLEIQRTEQGDSAMYLCASSAALTDYEQYFGPGTRLTVT.

The V and J genes are TRBV28 and TRBJ2-3, with a tentative D call TRBD1 (6 bases). Trimming took off 6 bases at V and 0 bases at J, with 10 bases between the two ends. Germline loops: CDR1 MDHEN, CDR2 SYDVKM. CDR3 length: 14 amino acids. Here the CDR3 reads CASRTGQSTDTQYF. The DNA of the CDR3 is TGTGCCAGCAGGACCGGACAGAGCACAGATACGCAGTATTTT.